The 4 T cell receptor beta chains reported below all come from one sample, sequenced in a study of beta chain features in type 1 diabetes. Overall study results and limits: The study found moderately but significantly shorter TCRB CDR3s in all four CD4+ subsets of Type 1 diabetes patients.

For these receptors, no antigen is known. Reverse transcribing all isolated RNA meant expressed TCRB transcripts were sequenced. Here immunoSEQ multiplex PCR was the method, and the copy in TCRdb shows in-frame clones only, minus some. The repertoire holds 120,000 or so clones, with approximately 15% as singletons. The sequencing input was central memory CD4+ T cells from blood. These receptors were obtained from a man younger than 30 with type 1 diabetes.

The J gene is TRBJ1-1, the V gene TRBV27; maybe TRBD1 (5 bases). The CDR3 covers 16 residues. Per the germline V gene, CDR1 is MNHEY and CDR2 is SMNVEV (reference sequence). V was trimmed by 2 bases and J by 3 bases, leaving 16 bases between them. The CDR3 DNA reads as TGTGCCAGCAGTTTAATCCCCAGCGGGACCTACACTGAAGCTTTCTTT. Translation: CASSLIPSGTYTEAFF.

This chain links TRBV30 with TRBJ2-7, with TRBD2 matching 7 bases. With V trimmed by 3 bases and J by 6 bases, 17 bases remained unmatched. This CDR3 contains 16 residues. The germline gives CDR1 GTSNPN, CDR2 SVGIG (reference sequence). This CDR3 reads CAWSPGGLGETVEQYF. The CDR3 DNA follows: TGTGCCTGGAGCCCGGGCGGACTAGGGGAAACCGTCGAGCAGTACTTC.

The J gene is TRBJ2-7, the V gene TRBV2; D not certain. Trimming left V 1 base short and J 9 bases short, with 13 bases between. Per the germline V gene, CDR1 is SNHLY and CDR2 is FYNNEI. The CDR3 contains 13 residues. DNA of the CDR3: TGTGCCAGCAGTGAAGTAACGAGGACGTGGCAGTACTTC. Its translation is CASSEVTRTWQYF.

The CDR3 protein is CASSPRLETQYF. CDR3 nucleotide sequence: TGTGCCAGCTCACCACGTCTAGAGACCCAGTACTTC. This chain connects TRBV18 to TRBJ2-5; D not certain. In germline, CDR1 is KGHSH, CDR2 LQKENI. CDR3 length: 12 residues. V gave up 1 base and J gave up 4 bases, with 4 bases separating them. Full variable domain (outside the CDR3, taken from reference TRBV18 and TRBJ2-5): NAGVMQNPRHLVRRRGQEARLRCSPMKGHSHVYWYRQLPEEGLKFMVYLQKENIIDESGMPKERFSAEFPKEGPSILRIQQVVRGDSAAYFCASSPRLETQYFGPGTRLLVL.